The 26 T cell receptor beta chains in this list originate from one sample, sequenced in a study of cytomegalovirus exposure and HLA in healthy donors. The PCR ran on 60 Vbeta and 13 Jbeta primers. The method was immunoSEQ multiplex PCR; TCRdb's version includes in-frame clones alone and lacks a portion of them. The sample consists of roughly 160,000 clones, roughly 80% of them appearing once. Sequencing was done on a sample of PBMCs. Receptors were obtained from a female donor in good health and CMV-seronegative.

The chain is built from TRBV28 and TRBJ2-7; unclear D gene. Germline values: CDR1 MDHEN, CDR2 SYDVKM. Trimming left V 8 bases short and J 3 bases short, with 11 bases between. The CDR3 has 12 residues. Written as DNA, the CDR3 is TGTGCCAGCGGGCAGAGCATCTACGAGCAGTACTTC. Translation gives CASGQSIYEQYF. The whole variable domain, filled in from reference TRBV28 and TRBJ2-7, reads DVKVTQSSRYLVKRTGEKVFLECVQDMDHENMFWYRQDPGLGLRLIYFSYDVKMKEKGDIPEGYSVSREKKERFSLILESASTNQTSMYLCASGQSIYEQYFGPGTRLTVT.

In its sample, this clone was seen a few times. The chain couples TRBV28 to TRBJ2-6; TRBD2 might be the D (5 bases). Germline V gives CDR1 MDHEN, CDR2 SYDVKM. The CDR3 is made up of 19 amino acids. V was clipped by 6 bases and J by 0 bases, with 21 bases between them. CDR3 sequence: CASSTPGFGPVSGANVLTF. The DNA for the CDR3 is TGTGCCAGCAGCACCCCGGGGTTCGGGCCCGTCTCTGGGGCCAACGTCCTGACTTTC.

The V call is TRBV19, the J call TRBJ2-2; TRBD1 matches 10 bases. With 10 bases clipped from V and 5 bases from J, the junction kept 10 bases outside the gene matches. Germline loops: CDR1 LNHDA, CDR2 SQIVND (reference sequence). The CDR3 is 15 amino acids. CDR3: CATPRGDRGTGELFF. CDR3 bases: TGTGCCACACCTCGAGGGGACAGGGGAACCGGGGAGCTGTTTTTT. The variable domain in full, with the rest retrieved from reference TRBV19 and TRBJ2-2, is DGGITQSPKYLFRKEGQNVTLSCEQNLNHDAMYWYRQDPGQGLRLIYYSQIVNDFQKGDIAEGYSVSREKKESFPLTVTSAQKNPTAFYLCATPRGDRGTGELFFGEGSRLTVL.

This rearrangement joins TRBV7-2 to TRBJ1-2; TRBD1 aligns across 8 bases. CDR1 is SGHTA and CDR2 is FQGNSA in the germline V gene. The V and J ends lost 5 bases and 8 bases, in that order; junction bases with no gene match: 10. The CDR3 runs 14 residues. This chain's CDR3 is CASSPTDRVMGYTF. CDR3 in DNA: TGTGCCAGCAGCCCCACGGACAGGGTAATGGGCTACACCTTC.

Only a few counts were recorded for this clone. CDR3 DNA: TGCGCCAGCAGCCAAGATGCAGGGGCCTCTGGAAACACCATATATTTT. It codes for CASSQDAGASGNTIYF. The rearrangement links TRBV4-3 to TRBJ1-3, with a weak D call TRBD1 (6 bases). CDR3 length: 16 amino acids. Germline loops: CDR1 LGHNA, CDR2 YSLEER. V was pared by 0 bases and J by 0 bases, with 9 bases between.

The genes are TRBV4-3 and TRBJ2-2, with unresolved D. In germline, CDR1 is LGHNA, CDR2 YSLEER. Trimming shortened V by 2 bases and J by 1 base, and 8 bases separated the two germline ends. The CDR3 covers 15 residues. CDR3 amino acids: CASSQTFLNTGELFF. CDR3 in DNA: TGCGCCAGCAGCCAAACATTTTTGAACACCGGGGAGCTGTTTTTT.

V and J are TRBV5-1 and TRBJ2-6; 13 bases line up with TRBD2. The V gene end was trimmed by 4 bases and the J gene end by 1 base; junction bases not matched to a gene: 11. Germline-derived CDR1 and CDR2 are SGHRS and YFSETQ. The CDR3 contains 20 residues. The CDR3 here is CASSPSGLAGRTSGANVLTF. DNA for the CDR3: TGCGCCAGCAGCCCTTCGGGACTAGCGGGGAGGACGTCTGGGGCCAACGTCCTGACTTTC.

This clone was found a few times. The chain joins TRBV6-5 to TRBJ2-3, with 7 bases that match TRBD2. The CDR3 covers 14 residues. Looked up from germline, CDR1 is MNHEY and CDR2 is SVGAGI. Trimming cost V 7 bases and J 3 bases; bases outside gene matches: 7. CDR3 protein: CASKSGRETDTQYF. In DNA form, the CDR3 reads TGTGCCAGCAAGTCAGGGAGGGAGACAGATACGCAGTATTTT.

The chain has TRBV7-6 and TRBJ2-1; 10 bases fit TRBD2. Losses at the gene ends were 1 base for V and 7 bases for J; bases not matched to a gene: 10. The CDR3 has 17 amino acids. The V gene's germline CDR1 is SGHVS and CDR2 FNYEAQ. DNA of the CDR3: TGTGCCAGCAGCTTAGTTGGTTTAGCGGGGGGCCAGAATGAGCAGTTCTTC. Its translation is CASSLVGLAGGQNEQFF.

The rearrangement joins TRBV7-2 to TRBJ2-7; a weak D match, TRBD2 (5 bases). Trimming took 6 bases from V and 3 from J, leaving 12 bases between them. CDR1 and CDR2 (germline): SGHTA, FQGNSA. There are 13 residues in the CDR3. CDR3 region: CASSNVRGYEQYF. CDR3 in DNA: TGTGCCAGCAGTAACGTACGGGGCTACGAGCAGTACTTC.

This clone has more than one count but fewer than ten. The genes are TRBV7-8 and TRBJ1-5, with D maybe TRBD1 (5 bases). The V gene's germline CDR1 is SGHVS and CDR2 FQNEAQ. The CDR3 is 15 amino acids. V was pared by 4 bases and J by 4 bases, with 14 bases between. Here the CDR3 reads CASSSSWGGNQPQHF. The CDR3 bases are TGTGCCAGCAGCTCTAGCTGGGGGGGGAATCAGCCCCAGCATTTT. Complete variable domain (other parts from reference TRBV7-8 and TRBJ1-5): GAGVSQSPRYKVAKRGQDVALRCDPISGHVSLFWYQQALGQGPEFLTYFQNEAQLDKSGLPSDRFFAERPEGSVSTLKIQRTQQEDSAVYLCASSSSWGGNQPQHFGDGTRLSIL.

V is TRBV6-1 and J is TRBJ1-4; 7 nucleotides agree with TRBD1. Losses at the gene ends were 5 bases for V and 3 bases for J; bases not matched to a gene: 6. The CDR3 is 15 residues long. The germline gives CDR1 MNHNS, CDR2 SASEGT. Here the CDR3 reads CASSRQGRANEKLFF. CDR3 in DNA: TGTGCCAGCAGTCGACAGGGTAGGGCTAATGAAAAACTGTTTTTT.

This clone was detected only once. The chain couples TRBV30 to TRBJ2-7; D perhaps matches TRBD2 (6 bases). Per the germline V gene, CDR1 is GTSNPN and CDR2 is SVGIG (reference sequence). Trimming took 5 bases from V and 4 from J, leaving 15 bases between them. CDR3 length: 13 residues. In DNA, the CDR3 is TGTGCCTGGGGGAGTGGGAGCGGGTACGAGCAGTACTTC. Translated, it gives CAWGSGSGYEQYF.

The V call is TRBV5-4, the J call TRBJ2-7, with D uncertain. V was clipped by 0 bases and J by 7 bases, with 8 bases between them. Germline assignment: CDR1 SGHNT and CDR2 YYREEE (reference sequence). The CDR3 totals 12 residues. The DNA for the CDR3 is TGTGCCAGCAGCTTGGGGCAGGCAGAGCAGTACTTC. Its protein product is CASSLGQAEQYF.

CDR3 nucleotides: TGTGCCAGCAGTTCCGGGGTACGAAGTCAAGAGACCCAGTACTTC. This encodes CASSSGVRSQETQYF. V gene TRBV27 combines with J gene TRBJ2-5; TRBD2 might be the D (5 bases). Germline V gene sequence: CDR1 MNHEY, CDR2 SMNVEV (reference sequence). Trimming took off 4 bases at V and 2 bases at J, with 14 bases between the two ends. This CDR3 contains 15 residues.

The chain combines TRBV4-3 with TRBJ2-2; TRBD2 might be the D (6 bases). V was pared by 0 bases and J by 5 bases, with 13 bases between. CDR1 LGHNA and CDR2 YSLEER come from the germline V gene. This CDR3 is built from 16 residues. The CDR3 DNA follows: TGCGCCAGCAGCCAAGAGACGGGGGTATATACCGGGGAGCTGTTTTTT. This encodes CASSQETGVYTGELFF.

The rearrangement uses TRBV7-9 and TRBJ1-5; 8 bases map to TRBD1. Trimming cost V 4 bases and J 5 bases; bases outside gene matches: 1. This CDR3 has 13 residues. Germline V gene data show CDR1 as SEHNR and CDR2 as FQNEAQ (reference sequence). The CDR3 DNA is TGTGCCAGCAGCTCGGACAGGGATCAGCCCCAGCATTTT. Its translation is CASSSDRDQPQHF.

This clone was seen only once. The chain uses TRBV11-1 and TRBJ1-4, with TRBD1 as a possible D gene (6 bases). This CDR3 contains 14 residues. V lost 6 bases and J lost 5, with 13 bases in between. Germline CDR1 is SGHAT and CDR2 is FQDESV (reference sequence). CDR3 coding DNA: TGTGCCAGCAGGGGAAGGACAGCAAATGAAAAACTGTTTTTT. Protein product: CASRGRTANEKLFF.

Written as DNA, the CDR3 is TGCGCCAGCAGCCAAGCGGGACTAGGTCAAGATACGCAGTATTTT. Translating it yields CASSQAGLGQDTQYF. V is TRBV4-3 and J is TRBJ2-3, with 8 bases fitting TRBD2. The CDR3 runs 15 residues. Germline CDR1 and CDR2: LGHNA and YSLEER. V dropped 1 base and J dropped 5; count of bases not matched to a gene: 5.

The chain combines TRBV5-1 with TRBJ1-5; TRBD1 is a possible D gene (6 bases). Germline CDR1 SGHRS, CDR2 YFSETQ. V was shortened by 2 bases and J by 6 bases, with 9 bases between the two germline ends. This CDR3 spans 13 amino acids. In DNA form, the CDR3 reads TGCGCCAGCAGCTTACAGGGATCTCAGCCCCAGCATTTT. Protein: CASSLQGSQPQHF.

This clone showed up just a few times. This chain connects TRBV9 to TRBJ2-7; 7 bases align to TRBD2. CDR1 and CDR2 from the germline V gene are SGDLS and YYNGEE. The CDR3 is made up of 16 amino acids. Trimming removed 3 bases from V and 6 bases from J; junction bases left unmatched: 15. The CDR3 region is CASSAHHKGLVSEQYF. The CDR3 nucleotides are TGTGCCAGCAGCGCGCACCACAAAGGACTAGTTTCCGAGCAGTACTTC.

This rearrangement joins TRBV19 to TRBJ1-1, with 8 bases aligning to TRBD1. V was clipped by 6 bases and J by 0 bases; unmatched bases: 6. Germline CDR1 is LNHDA and CDR2 is SQIVND (reference sequence). The CDR3 consists of 15 residues. The CDR3 DNA reads TGTGCCAGTAGGTGGGAGACAGGGGTGAACACTGAAGCTTTCTTT. Amino acid sequence: CASRWETGVNTEAFF. The whole variable domain, remainder taken from reference TRBV19 and TRBJ1-1, is DGGITQSPKYLFRKEGQNVTLSCEQNLNHDAMYWYRQDPGQGLRLIYYSQIVNDFQKGDIAEGYSVSREKKESFPLTVTSAQKNPTAFYLCASRWETGVNTEAFFGQGTRLTVV.

V and J are TRBV28 and TRBJ1-5; no definite D call. Germline CDR1 is MDHEN and CDR2 is SYDVKM. This CDR3 spans 11 amino acids. With 4 bases removed from V and 7 bases from J, the gap between germline ends came to 5 bases. The CDR3 DNA sequence: TGTGCCAGCAGTTCCAGACAGCCCCAGCATTTT. Translated, it gives CASSSRQPQHF.

V and J are TRBV28 and TRBJ1-2; no clear D. Germline V lookup: CDR1 MDHEN, CDR2 SYDVKM. V lost 6 bases, J lost 2 bases, and 4 bases lay in between. The CDR3 is made up of 11 amino acids. CDR3 region: CASSSNYGYTF. The CDR3 DNA is TGTGCCAGCAGCTCCAACTATGGCTACACCTTC.

The gene calls are TRBV18 and TRBJ2-2; 9 bases agree with TRBD1. The CDR3 runs to 14 residues. CDR1 is KGHSH, CDR2 LQKENI, per germline. With V trimmed by 4 bases and J by 3 bases, 0 bases remained unmatched. CDR3 DNA: TGTGCCAGCTCACGGACAGGGGACACCGGGGAGCTGTTTTTT. Translated, it gives CASSRTGDTGELFF.

V usage is TRBV6-6 and J usage is TRBJ2-3, with 13 nucleotides matching TRBD2. The V gene end was trimmed by 4 bases and the J gene end by 5 bases; junction bases not matched to a gene: 6. The germline V gene encodes CDR1 MNHNY and CDR2 SVGAGI (reference sequence). The CDR3 has 16 residues. The CDR3 here is CASSSRTSGRIDTQYF. DNA of the CDR3: TGTGCCAGCAGTTCCCGGACTAGCGGGAGAATAGATACGCAGTATTTT.